The 3 T cell receptor beta chains below were found in one sample sequenced in a study of blood T cells in healthy people across ages. The second PCR ran roughly 6 to 11 cycles with a sample-barcoded 5' primer and J-beta primers. MiXCR, applied by TCRdb to the 5' RACE reads, yields one record per CDR3 protein. The sample lists roughly 500,000 distinct CDR3 sequences; more than 20% were seen once. The data were also submitted as part of a second study, on T cells of mothers and their children.

Sequenced: blood. The receptor source for this set is a boy under 18 in good health.

The J gene is TRBJ1-2, the V gene TRBV2, with D possibly TRBD1 on 5 matching bases. This CDR3 has 15 amino acids. Trimming shortened V by 2 bases and J by 4 bases, and 14 bases separated the two germline ends. Germline CDR1 and CDR2: SNHLY and FYNNEI. As DNA, the CDR3 is TGTGCCAGCAGTGAATCGGGCAGGGCTTCCTATGGCTACACCTTC. Amino acid sequence: CASSESGRASYGYTF.

This chain uses TRBV12-3 or TRBV12-4 with TRBJ1-1, with D tentatively TRBD1 (5 bases). This CDR3 region has 15 residues. V was trimmed by 1 base and J by 6 bases, leaving 15 bases between them. The CDR3 reads CASSLGWGFGPEAFF. The CDR3 DNA is TGTGCCAGCAGTTTAGGGTGGGGGTTCGGACCTGAAGCTTTCTTT.

This rearrangement joins TRBV2 to TRBJ2-1; 9 bases are shared with TRBD2. V trimming: 8 bases; J trimming: 13 bases; junction bases outside the gene matches: 21. The length of the CDR3 is 16 residues. Looked up from germline, CDR1 is SNHLY and CDR2 is FYNNEI. CDR3 amino acids: CASSSEGLIGTSFQFF. The CDR3 coding sequence is TGTGCCAGCTCTTCCGAGGGGCTTATCGGGACTAGCTTCCAGTTCTTC. Based on the CDR3 plus reference TRBV2 and TRBJ2-1, the full variable domain is EPEVTQTPSHQVTQMGQEVILRCVPISNHLYFYWYRQILGQKVEFLVSFYNNEISEKSEIFDDQFSVERPDGSNFTLKIRSTKLEDSAMYFCASSSEGLIGTSFQFFGPGTRLTVL.